Listed below are T cell receptor beta chains from one sample, sequenced in a study of cytomegalovirus exposure and HLA in healthy donors. The repertoire was sequenced with immunoSEQ multiplex PCR; TCRdb's copy has only in-frame clones and lacks some. The sample shows some 65,000 clones, 60% to 80% of them seen only once. Sequenced sample: PBMCs. Receptors were obtained from a man aged 30-40 years in good health and CMV-seronegative. The CDR3 runs from the conserved cysteine through the conserved F or W. A D gene is named only where the DNA matches it firmly. Size is stated for part of the rows, as once, few or many counts, or as a class when the clone is expanded.

clone_size d_call j_call v_call cdr3_nt cdr3_aa
once . TRBJ2-7 TRBV11-3 TGTGCCAGCAGCTTAGACACAGCCTCCTACGAGCAGTACTTC CASSLDTASYEQYF
. TRBD2 TRBJ2-5 TRBV7-2 TGTGCCAGCAGCTTAGGAGGACTAGCGGGGGGAGGGGAGACCCAGTACTTC CASSLGGLAGGGETQYF
. TRBD1 TRBJ1-2 TRBV4-1 TGCGCCAGCAGCCAAGATTGGAGGACAGGGGACTATGGCTACACCTTC CASSQDWRTGDYGYTF
few TRBD2 TRBJ2-7 TRBV9 TGTGCCAGCAGCGTCGCCAGCGGGGGGGCTGGGTACGAGCAGTACTTC CASSVASGGAGYEQYF
. . TRBJ2-4 TRBV30 TGTGCCTGGAGTGTAGCCAGGGACATTCAGTACTTC CAWSVARDIQYF
few . TRBJ1-2 TRBV5-8 TGTGCCAGCAGCTTGGCCTCTGTCGGGAATAACTATGGCTACACCTTC CASSLASVGNNYGYTF
. TRBD1 TRBJ2-7 TRBV7-2 TGTGCCAGCAGCTTTGGACAGGCCTCCTACGAGCAGTACTTC CASSFGQASYEQYF
once . TRBJ1-1 TRBV18 TGTGCCAGCTCACCATCTACAGGAAGCACTGAAGCTTTCTTT CASSPSTGSTEAFF
. TRBD1 TRBJ2-7 TRBV11-2 TGTGCCAGCAGAGTCTCCGGGACAGGGAAAACCTACGAGCAGTACTTC CASRVSGTGKTYEQYF
. TRBD1 TRBJ1-1 TRBV19 TGTGCCAGTATCCGGACAGGGGGCTACACTGAAGCTTTCTTT CASIRTGGYTEAFF
few . TRBJ1-5 TRBV11-2 TGTGCCAGCAGCGGCCCAAATCAGCCCCAGCATTTT CASSGPNQPQHF
once TRBD2 TRBJ2-7 TRBV5-4 TGTGCCAGCAGCTTGGCGGGGACTAGCTCCTACGAGCAGTACTTC CASSLAGTSSYEQYF
. TRBD2 TRBJ2-7 TRBV6-5 TGTGCCAGCAGTTACCCGACTAGCGGGGGTCGCTACGAGCAGTACTTC CASSYPTSGGRYEQYF
. TRBD1 TRBJ2-4 TRBV5-4 TGTGCCAGCAGCTTGGAGGGGGCGACCAAAAACATTCAGTACTTC CASSLEGATKNIQYF
once . TRBJ2-6 TRBV7-8 TGTGCCAGCAGCTCCACCGGCTCTGGGGCCAACGTCCTGACTTTC CASSSTGSGANVLTF
few . TRBJ2-7 TRBV5-4 TGTGCCAGCAGCTTGGGGGACACCCACTACGAGCAGTACTTC CASSLGDTHYEQYF
. TRBD1 TRBJ1-1 TRBV9 TGTGCCAGCTCGGGACAGCGGACTGAAGCTTTCTTT CASSGQRTEAFF
. . TRBJ2-7 TRBV29-1 TGCAGCGTTAACGGAGCGCGCTCCTACGAGCAGTACTTC CSVNGARSYEQYF
. . TRBJ1-4 TRBV29-1 TGCAGCGTTACAGCGGGGGACACTAATGAAAAACTGTTTTTT CSVTAGDTNEKLFF
few TRBD1 TRBJ1-6 TRBV10-3 TGTGCCATCAGACCGGGACAGGGGGAAAATTCACCCCTCCACTTT CAIRPGQGENSPLHF
few . TRBJ2-7 TRBV30 TGTGCCTGGAGTATGGGGGGTTCGTACGAGCAGTACTTC CAWSMGGSYEQYF
. . TRBJ2-5 TRBV5-1 TGCGCCAGCAGCCATTCCTCGACAGCTAAATTCCAAGAGACCCAGTACTTC CASSHSSTAKFQETQYF
. TRBD1 TRBJ1-6 TRBV6-5 TGTGCCAGCAGTTACGGTGACAGGGGGAAATCACCCCTCCACTTT CASSYGDRGKSPLHF
. TRBD2 TRBJ2-1 TRBV5-1 TGCGCCAGCAGCCCATTAGCGGGGGGGCCAAATGAGCAGTTCTTC CASSPLAGGPNEQFF
. TRBD2 TRBJ2-5 TRBV5-1 TGCGCCAGCAGCATACGTCGCGGGGGGGAGACCCAGTACTTC CASSIRRGGETQYF
. TRBD1 TRBJ1-1 TRBV29-1 TGCAGCGTTGGACAGGGTTTGAACACTGAAGCTTTCTTT CSVGQGLNTEAFF